The next 20 T cell receptor beta chains were all read from a single sample in a study of regulatory T cells in long-lasting Graves disease. HTBI primers from iRepertoire and Arm-PCR of CDR3 regions yielded the TCR beta libraries. TCRdb redid the calling of the multiplex PCR reads with MiXCR, one entry per CDR3 protein. Altogether almost 450,000 distinct CDR3 sequences are present, around 15% being singletons, with the ten largest covering around 10%. Time point meaning: newly diagnosed GD, antithyroid drugs for less than 3 months. Making the TCR library involved RNA that had been extracted from PBMCs. The data were also submitted as part of a second study, on T cells in Graves' hyperthyroidism and ophthalmopathy.

The source was peripheral blood mononuclear cells (PBMCs), collected at new diagnosis, from a patient treated with antithyroid drugs. These TCRs come from a woman in her thirties with Graves disease.

This clonotype was counted only a few times. The CDR3 here is CASSRPGQGSHYGYTF. CDR3 DNA: TGTGCCAGCAGCCGACCGGGACAGGGTTCGCACTATGGCTACACCTTC. J is TRBJ1-2 and V is TRBV5-4; 9 positions match TRBD1. Germline CDR1 SGHNT, CDR2 YYREEE (reference sequence). Unmatched junction bases numbered 10, after V lost 4 bases and J lost 3 bases. The CDR3 totals 16 residues.

The gene calls are TRBV28 and TRBJ2-3; no firm D call. The ends were cut back, 4 bases at V and 4 bases at J, with 15 bases in the middle. This CDR3 spans 15 amino acids. Germline loops: CDR1 MDHEN, CDR2 SYDVKM. CDR3 region: CASSSPRVGADTQYF. The CDR3 region has the DNA TGTGCCAGCAGTTCACCCCGCGTAGGAGCAGATACGCAGTATTTT.

This clonotype showed up many times. This rearrangement joins TRBV7-2 to TRBJ2-7; D may match TRBD1 or TRBD2 (6 bases each). V was cut by 0 bases and J by 3 bases, with 12 bases left in between. Germline CDR1 and CDR2: SGHTA and FQGNSA. The CDR3 length is 15 residues. In nucleotides, the CDR3 is TGTGCCAGCAGCTTAGCCGGGGGCGGTTTCTACGAGCAGTACTTC. Translated, it gives CASSLAGGGFYEQYF.

This clonotype was counted only a few times. J is TRBJ2-7 and V is TRBV4-3, with a weak D call TRBD1 (5 bases). V lost 1 base to trimming and J lost 0 bases, with 16 bases between them. The germline CDR1 and CDR2 sequences are LGHNA and YSLEER. The CDR3 is made up of 17 amino acids. DNA of the CDR3: TGCGCCAGCAGCCAAGCGGTAGGGGAATTCAGCTCCTACGAGCAGTACTTC. Residues: CASSQAVGEFSSYEQYF.

This clonotype was observed at least ten times. The genes are TRBV2 and TRBJ1-1; no clear D gene. The CDR3 is 12 amino acids. The germline V gene encodes CDR1 SNHLY and CDR2 FYNNEI. V dropped 0 bases and J dropped 10 bases, with 9 bases sitting between them. The DNA of the CDR3 is TGTGCCAGCAGTGAAGCTAACCGGGTAGCTTTCTTT. The encoded protein is CASSEANRVAFF.

This sequence joins TRBV28 and TRBJ2-7; TRBD1 matches at 9 bases. The CDR3 runs 15 residues. Trimming at V came to 7 bases and at J to 6 bases, leaving 13 bases not matched to a gene. Germline CDR1 MDHEN, CDR2 SYDVKM. The DNA for the CDR3 is TGTGCCAGCAAAACCACAGGGGGCGATCTCTTCGAGCAGTACTTC. It encodes CASKTTGGDLFEQYF.

This clonotype was seen ten or more times. The chain is built from TRBV20-1 and TRBJ1-4, with 12 bases matching TRBD1. Germline trimming cut 4 bases from V and 7 bases from J; bases unmatched to any gene: 7. The CDR3 spans 15 residues. Germline assignment: CDR1 DFQATT and CDR2 SNEGSKA (reference sequence). The CDR3, as DNA: TGCAGTGCTACCGGGACAGGGGGCCTGGCTGAAAAACTGTTTTTT. Its protein is CSATGTGGLAEKLFF.

This clonotype was seen repeatedly, ten times or more. J is TRBJ2-5 and V is TRBV12-5, with D maybe TRBD2 (5 bases). Trimming took off 5 bases at V and 2 bases at J, with 15 bases between the two ends. This CDR3 is 15 amino acids long. Germline V gives CDR1 LGHNT, CDR2 FRNRAP. CDR3 coding DNA: TGTGCTAGTGGTACGAATTGGGAGAGGCAAGAGACCCAGTACTTC. As protein: CASGTNWERQETQYF.

The chain uses TRBV2 and TRBJ2-1; 8 nucleotides align to TRBD1. Germline V gene data show CDR1 as SNHLY and CDR2 as FYNNEI. This CDR3 has 14 residues. Trimming removed 7 bases from V and 4 bases from J; junction bases left unmatched: 6. Written as DNA, the CDR3 is TGTGCCAGCATTGGGACAGGAGGGTACAATGAGCAGTTCTTC. Translation gives CASIGTGGYNEQFF.

This clonotype was picked up many times. V and J are TRBV12-3 or TRBV12-4 and TRBJ1-1; tentative D call: TRBD1 (6 bases). The germline V and J ends were trimmed by 7 bases and 4 bases, with 10 bases remaining between them. This CDR3 is 12 amino acids long. CDR3 region: CASIQGGTEAFF. In DNA, the CDR3 is TGTGCCAGCATACAGGGAGGCACTGAAGCTTTCTTT.

At least ten counts were recorded for this clonotype. J is TRBJ1-3 and V is TRBV20-1, with TRBD1 matching 7 bases. This CDR3 is 14 amino acids long. Germline V CDR1 and CDR2: DFQATT, SNEGSKA (reference sequence). V was pared by 6 bases and J by 3 bases, with 8 bases of the junction left unmatched. CDR3 in DNA: TGCAGTGCGCGGACAGGATCGCGTGGAAACACCATATATTTT. Its translation is CSARTGSRGNTIYF.

This clonotype was observed many times. The chain joins TRBV27 to TRBJ2-1; TRBD2 aligns across 7 bases. Trimming removed 7 bases from V and 4 bases from J; junction bases left unmatched: 7. This CDR3 has 14 residues. CDR1 is MNHEY and CDR2 is SMNVEV in the germline V gene (reference sequence). The CDR3 DNA sequence: TGTGCCAGCAAACGACTAGCTGGTTACAATGAGCAGTTCTTC. Protein sequence: CASKRLAGYNEQFF.

Notes on this clonotype: It may be a read error: a sequence one base away is much more abundant. The V call is TRBV28, the J call TRBJ2-1; 10 bases agree with TRBD2. In germline, CDR1 is MDHEN, CDR2 SYDVKM. The CDR3 is 13 residues long. The CDR3 DNA follows: TGTGCCGGCAGTCCAAATAGCGGGAGGGAGCAGTTCTTC. The encoded protein is CAGSPNSGREQFF. Variable domain in full (rest from reference TRBV28 and TRBJ2-1): DVKVTQSSRYLVKRTGEKVFLECVQDMDHENMFWYRQDPGLGLRLIYFSYDVKMKEKGDIPEGYSVSREKKERFSLILESASTNQTSMYLCAGSPNSGREQFFGPGTRLTVL.

The table lists this clonotype with a few counts. This sequence joins TRBV2 and TRBJ2-5; D uncertain. V shed 4 bases and J shed 7 bases, with 16 bases lying between them. CDR1 is SNHLY and CDR2 is FYNNEI in the germline V gene. This CDR3 is 14 amino acids long. The CDR3 loop reads CASSGTLPSGTQYF. CDR3 nucleotides: TGTGCCAGCAGTGGGACCCTCCCCTCGGGGACCCAGTACTTC.

This clonotype occurred a few times. J is TRBJ2-1 and V is TRBV5-6, with D perhaps TRBD2 (6 bases). V was cut by 0 bases and J by 6 bases, with 31 bases left in between. Germline V gives CDR1 SGHDT, CDR2 YYEEEE. The CDR3 spans 21 residues. The CDR3 coding sequence is TGTGCCAGCAGCTTGGAAGTGGGGACTCCTTTTCCCGGGTTAACCCCCAATGAGCAGTTCTTC. Its protein product is CASSLEVGTPFPGLTPNEQFF.

This clonotype was seen ten or more times. The CDR3 sequence is CASSLRESKNTEAFF. The DNA of the CDR3 is TGCGCCAGCAGCTTAAGGGAGAGCAAGAACACTGAAGCTTTCTTT. The V gene is TRBV5-1, the J gene TRBJ1-1; D is undetermined. CDR3 length equals 15 residues. The germline CDR1 and CDR2 sequences are SGHRS and YFSETQ. V was clipped by 2 bases and J by 1 base, with 12 bases between them.

This clonotype has ten or more counts. CDR3 DNA: TGCAGTGCCTGGCGGGACAGAAACACCGGGGAGCTGTTTTTT. It translates to CSAWRDRNTGELFF. The J gene is TRBJ2-2, the V gene TRBV20-1; maybe TRBD1 (7 bases). V lost 6 bases to trimming and J lost 2 bases, with 13 bases between them. The CDR3 has 14 residues. From germline, CDR1 is DFQATT and CDR2 SNEGSKA (reference sequence).

The table lists this clonotype with many counts. This chain uses TRBV18 with TRBJ2-3, with 8 bases lining up with TRBD2. The germline V gene has CDR1 KGHSH and CDR2 LQKENI. The CDR3 has 16 amino acids. The trim removed 8 bases at V and 0 bases at J, leaving 10 bases unmatched. The CDR3 loop reads CASSLGPSGSTDTQYF. The DNA of the CDR3 is TGTGCCAGCAGCTTAGGTCCTAGCGGGAGCACAGATACGCAGTATTTT. Variable domain in full (rest from reference TRBV18 and TRBJ2-3): NAGVMQNPRHLVRRRGQEARLRCSPMKGHSHVYWYRQLPEEGLKFMVYLQKENIIDESGMPKERFSAEFPKEGPSILRIQQVVRGDSAAYFCASSLGPSGSTDTQYFGPGTRLTVL.

This clonotype was counted at least ten times. V and J are TRBV9 and TRBJ2-7; D perhaps matches TRBD1 (5 bases). This CDR3 comprises 14 residues. V dropped 0 bases and J dropped 2 bases, with 9 bases sitting between them. Per the germline V gene, CDR1 is SGDLS and CDR2 is YYNGEE. The CDR3 loop reads CASSVDGRAYEQYF. The CDR3 DNA sequence: TGTGCCAGCAGCGTAGACGGCAGGGCCTACGAGCAGTACTTC.

The CDR3 coding sequence is TGTGCCAGTTTCCAAGGATCGGGACTTGGTGAAGCTTTCTTT. As protein: CASFQGSGLGEAFF. The rearrangement uses TRBV19 and TRBJ1-1, with D tentatively TRBD1 (5 bases). The germline CDR1 and CDR2 sequences are LNHDA and SQIVND (reference sequence). Trimming pared 8 bases from V and 7 bases from J, leaving 20 bases between. There are 14 residues in the CDR3.